This TCR beta chain was found in a study of control samples from healthy donors and cancer patients. With 4 bases removed from V and 4 bases from J, the gap between germline ends came to 13 bases. This CDR3 has 14 amino acids. Germline lookup yields CDR1 MNHEY and CDR2 SVGAGI. Some clones are missing from TCRdb's copy, which holds only in-frame ones; the method was immunoSEQ multiplex PCR. The data contain about 97,000 clones, under 95% of them seen just once; the ten biggest clones take up over 2%. The rearrangement links TRBV6-5 to TRBJ1-1, with D unclear. The TCR comes from a woman younger than 35 in good health. The sample consisted of blood. CDR3 bases: TGTGCCAGCAGTTCGACGGGAGGAATCACTGAAGCTTTCTTT. Translating it yields CASSSTGGITEAFF.